This T cell receptor beta chain is drawn from a study of control samples from healthy donors and cancer patients. The ends were cut back, 1 base at V and 6 bases at J, with 17 bases in the middle. CDR1 is MGHDK and CDR2 is SYGVNS in the germline V gene. CDR3 length: 16 residues. This table comes from immunoSEQ multiplex PCR, and its TCRdb copy is limited to in-frame clones, with some not included. The sample holds 75,000 to 95,000 clones, approximately 84% seen once. Material for sequencing was PBMCs. The TCR sequence derives from a man between 65 and 79 years old with lung cancer. The chain carries TRBV25-1 and TRBJ2-3; D gene ambiguous. The chain's CDR3 is CASSELSDLSMDTQYF. CDR3 DNA sequence: TGTGCCAGCAGTGAATTGTCAGACCTATCGATGGATACGCAGTATTTT.